This TCR beta chain was retrieved from a study of human T cells and chemical hapten exposure. Study context: Yields of TCR per sample differed, chiefly owing to small differences in pooled library volume.

MiXCR, applied by TCRdb to the RACE reads, yields one record per CDR3 protein. This table holds 350,000 to 400,000 distinct CDR3 sequences, around 5.5% found once. Study findings and constraints: Patch test scores rose with PT1 expanded TCR counts, a positive correlation.

V was pared by 6 bases and J by 0 bases, with 6 bases of the junction left unmatched. The CDR3 extends over 15 amino acids. The time point denotes: pre-sensitization, week 0. The sample's treatment: therapeutic diphenylcyclopropenone sensitization with weekly scalp DPC. Samples of blood were obtained prior to the application of each patch test. Participating donors were patients with alopecia, aged 18 to 70 years, considered appropriate candidates for DPC. In this sample, this clonotype turned up a few times. Its specificity is unknown. This TCR derives from a woman aged 50 to 60 with alopecia areata. Some clones in this sample may be carry-over from other donors' samples. The sequenced sample was whole blood, obtained in connection with sensitization to the hapten diphenylcyclopropenone (DPC). The chain joins TRBV12-3 or TRBV12-4 to TRBJ2-3; 7 nucleotides line up with TRBD2. The CDR3 loop is CASSRGRGSTDTQYF. The DNA of the CDR3 is TGTGCCAGCAGCCGCGGGCGGGGGAGCACAGATACGCAGTATTTT.